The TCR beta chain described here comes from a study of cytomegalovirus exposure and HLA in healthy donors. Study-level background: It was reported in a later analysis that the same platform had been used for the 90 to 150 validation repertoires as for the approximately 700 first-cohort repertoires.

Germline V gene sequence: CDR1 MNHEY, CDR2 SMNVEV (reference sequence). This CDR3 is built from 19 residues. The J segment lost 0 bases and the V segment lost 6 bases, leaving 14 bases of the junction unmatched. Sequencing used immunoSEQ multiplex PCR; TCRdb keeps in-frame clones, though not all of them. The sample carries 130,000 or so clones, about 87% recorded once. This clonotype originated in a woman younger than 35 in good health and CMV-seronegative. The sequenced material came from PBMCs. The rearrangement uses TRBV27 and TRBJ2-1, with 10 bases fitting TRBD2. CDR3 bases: TGTGCCAGCAGACCTTTACCGGGACTAGCGCCGAGCTCCTACAATGAGCAGTTCTTC. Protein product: CASRPLPGLAPSSYNEQFF.